One sample yielded the 3 T cell receptor beta chains listed below, sequenced in a study of blood T cell repertoires in COVID-19. Sequencing used immunoSEQ multiplex PCR; TCRdb keeps in-frame clones, though not all of them. The sample includes 110,000 to 150,000 clones, around 73% of them seen just once. The material sequenced was PBMCs or T cells enriched from blood (not recorded which). The receptors were sampled from a woman aged 45-65 years who had recovered from COVID-19.

This clone was observed a single time. This chain links TRBV5-1 with TRBJ2-1; 8 positions agree with TRBD2. Trimming cost V 4 bases and J 4 bases; bases outside gene matches: 13. This CDR3 contains 17 residues. The V gene's germline CDR1 is SGHRS and CDR2 YFSETQ. DNA of the CDR3: TGCGCCAGCAGCAGCCCAAGGCGGGGGGACGATTACAATGAGCAGTTCTTC. As protein: CASSSPRRGDDYNEQFF.

The rearrangement uses TRBV12-3 or TRBV12-4 and TRBJ2-5; the match to TRBD1 covers 7 bases. The CDR3 extends over 13 amino acids. V was pared by 5 bases and J by 2 bases, with 2 bases of the junction left unmatched. The CDR3 reads CASSRQGQETQYF. CDR3 DNA: TGTGCCAGCAGTAGACAGGGACAAGAGACCCAGTACTTC.

The V gene is TRBV28, the J gene TRBJ1-1; D possibly corresponds to TRBD1 (6 bases). This CDR3 has 15 residues. Per germline, CDR1 MDHEN and CDR2 SYDVKM. Trimming pared 5 bases from V and 0 bases from J, leaving 13 bases between. CDR3 sequence (DNA): TGTGCCAGCAGTGTAACAGGGCTCATGAACACTGAAGCTTTCTTT. Translating it yields CASSVTGLMNTEAFF.